A single count supports the clone carrying this TCR beta chain. Clones were read by immunoSEQ multiplex PCR, and TCRdb kept only the in-frame ones, dropping some. The table shows around 340,000 clones, with roughly 94% occurring only once. The source of the sample is a study of shared T cell receptors in the human thymus. The source of this sequence is a human donor. Sequenced input: thymocytes.

The CDR3 region is CASSLCNGSGNTIYF. The CDR3 region has the DNA TGTGCCAGCAGTTTATGCAATGGCTCTGGAAACACCATATATTTT. J is TRBJ1-3 and V is TRBV28; D gene unclear. This CDR3 has 15 residues. CDR1 is MDHEN and CDR2 is SYDVKM in the germline V gene. Trimming removed 0 bases from V and 0 bases from J, with 6 bases in between.